The 2 T cell receptor beta chains presented below share a single source sample, sequenced in a study of cytomegalovirus exposure and HLA in healthy donors. Use of 60 Vbeta and 13 Jbeta primers characterized the PCR. TCRdb keeps only in-frame clones here, not all; method: immunoSEQ multiplex PCR. The top ten hold 2% to 2.5% of the sample, which has over 130,000 clones, around 81% seen once. The sample consisted of PBMCs. Receptors originate from a man aged 50 to 59 in good health and CMV-seronegative.

This sequence joins TRBV5-6 and TRBJ1-6; 7 bases fit TRBD1. V lost 5 bases to trimming and J lost 7 bases; unmatched junction nucleotides: 9. The CDR3 has 15 residues. Germline CDR1 and CDR2: SGHDT and YYEEEE. In nucleotides, the CDR3 is TGTGCCAGCAGTAGTCTCGACAGGGTAAATTCACCCCTCCACTTT. Its protein is CASSSLDRVNSPLHF.

The V call is TRBV7-2, the J call TRBJ2-7; perhaps TRBD1 as D (5 bases). The CDR3 extends over 13 amino acids. Germline V lookup: CDR1 SGHTA, CDR2 FQGNSA. Trimming cost V 5 bases and J 2 bases, with 10 bases left between them. The CDR3 region is CASSRTTTYEQYF. The CDR3 nucleotides are TGTGCCAGCAGCCGGACAACCACCTACGAGCAGTACTTC.